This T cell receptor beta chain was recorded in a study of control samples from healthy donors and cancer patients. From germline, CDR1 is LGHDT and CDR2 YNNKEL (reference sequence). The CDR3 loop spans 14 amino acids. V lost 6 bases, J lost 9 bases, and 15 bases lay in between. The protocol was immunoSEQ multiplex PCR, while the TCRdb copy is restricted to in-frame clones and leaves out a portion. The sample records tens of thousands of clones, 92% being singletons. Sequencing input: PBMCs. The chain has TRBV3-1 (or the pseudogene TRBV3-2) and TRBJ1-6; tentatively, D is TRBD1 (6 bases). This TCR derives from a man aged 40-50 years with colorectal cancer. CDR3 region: CASRRGQAASPLHF. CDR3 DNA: TGTGCCAGCAGGCGGGGGCAGGCGGCTTCACCCCTCCACTTT.